The present T cell receptor (beta chain) was sequenced within a study of cytomegalovirus exposure and HLA in healthy donors (dated by TCRdb to the late 2010s). With respect to the entire study: An earlier analysis of 587 of the donors reported roughly 300 Gb of sequence data and approximately 120 million unique TCR beta sequences obtained from approximately 180 million T cells. Of the roughly 420 genotyped donors, 75% to 85% were placed in the genetic ancestry cluster associated with self-reported Caucasian donors. A later genetic analysis used genome-wide SNP genotypes for about 65% of the 666 donors, treating that subset as a discovery cohort. A separate validation cohort of roughly 130 different subjects was used in addition to the approximately 640-subject first cohort. To predict cytomegalovirus infection status, the study combined high-throughput TCR immunosequencing, statistical association of individual TCRs with disease status, and machine learning. All discovery cohort repertoires had been generated using a single sequencing platform. Both class I and class II loci were covered by HLA typing, at four-digit resolution. An earlier analysis of about 620 of the donors applied high-throughput TCR beta sequencing to assess whether each TCR beta V gene segment acted as functional or pseudogenic. The study aimed to test whether cataloging public T cell receptors could reveal signatures of past pathogen exposure. Typing coverage varied by locus: roughly 620-640 donors for A, B, C, DRB1 and DQB1; approximately 520 for DQA1; more than 600 for DPA1; 450 to 480 for DPB1. In a later analysis, previously published TCR beta repertoires from 666 donors were re-analyzed and high-resolution HLA genotyping was added so that TCR occurrence patterns could be studied. Roughly five DR-DQ haplotypes were treated as single units for association and clustering because of strong linkage in the cohort. The study profiled the T cell repertoires of under 700 subjects by immunosequencing and related them to cytomegalovirus serostatus. Among about 400 genotyped donors of the cohort, an average of approximately 200,000 unique TCR beta nucleotide sequences was sequenced per donor, of which about 20% were non-productive. In the later analysis, no new phenotypic data were used to find candidate immune exposures; instead, reliance was placed on TCR beta sequences and their occurrence across donors. Around 330 gigabases of sequencing data and approximately 91 million unique TCR sequences made up an early release that covered approximately 700 HLA-typed donors. Alongside the repertoire data, information on donor age, sex, ethnicity and CMV serostatus was compiled.

V and J lose 8 bases and 2 bases, and a span of 13 bases separates them. The germline V gene gives CDR1 as MDHEN and CDR2 as SYDVKM. The CDR3 contains 13 residues, cysteine and phenylalanine counted. Only the CDR3 portion is preserved as DNA: 39 bases, with reading frame beginning at the first base. The cohort comprised 670 or so healthy bone marrow donors. Cohort members were all nominally healthy when sampled, although unrecorded immune exposures were likely present. The donor tested CMV seropositive, placing the donor among the roughly 270 seropositive members of the cohort. A peripheral blood sample was collected from each donor, and TCR beta sequencing was performed on peripheral blood mononuclear cells. The Qiagen DNeasy Blood Extraction Kit was used to extract genomic DNA from the blood cell samples. To prepare the library, the immunoSEQ multiplex PCR assay was applied. For the multiplex PCR, a mixture combining 60 forward primers for TCR Vbeta segments and 13 reverse primers for TCR Jbeta segments was used. Amplification of the CDR3 region of rearranged TCR beta genes was performed with a multiplex PCR assay on genomic DNA. The amplified TCR beta libraries were sequenced on the Illumina HiSeq System as 87-base-pair reads. In the original analysis: A later analysis tallied tens of millions of unique TCR beta chains across the 666 repertoires, and approximately 12 million of those chains were shared by two or more donors. To remove PCR and sequencing errors, raw reads were error-corrected and collapsed into unique sequences using a nearest-neighbor algorithm that merged closely related sequences. Alignment of CDR3 sequences to IMGT reference sequences was used to assign V, D and J gene segments. For a sequence to be retained, a match of at least six nucleotides was required to both a V gene segment and a J gene segment. A rearrangement was called productive if the CDR3 had no stop codons and remained in frame with V and J, and every other rearrangement was called non-productive. CDR3 was defined by IMGT convention, running from the second conserved V-encoded cysteine to the conserved J-encoded phenylalanine. The earlier analysis of 550 to 650 of the donors excluded any sequence lacking an unambiguous match to a single V gene segment. An earlier analysis of some 610 of the donors called V segments functional above 56.7% productive rearrangements and segregating when the between-donor standard deviation exceeded 5%. A statistical classification framework was developed to diagnose cytomegalovirus status using the catalog of TCR beta chain sequences. In a later analysis, V and J genes were assigned by comparing TCR nucleotide sequences against IMGT/GENE-DB human TR gene sequences. In a later analysis, CDR3 sequences and most-parsimonious VDJ recombination scenarios were assigned using the TCRdist pipeline. In a later analysis, every TCR beta chain was defined by the combination of its CDR3 amino acid sequence and its V-gene family, and reads without a unique V-gene family were dropped. In a later analysis, around 650 highly shared, low-generation-probability nucleotide sequences were removed to address suspected cross-contamination and a sequencing artifact. For each public chain, a later analysis derived a clonal expansion index from normalized ranks of inferred template counts within each repertoire. In a later analysis, generation probabilities were computed using a VDJ recombination model fitted to out-of-frame rearrangements, and the results were checked against IGoR. In a later analysis, TCR-TCR, TCR-HLA and TCR-CMV co-occurrence was scored with hypergeometric tests, and a repertoire-size bias correction was applied to TCR pairs. False discovery rates were estimated in a later analysis by permuting HLA or CMV assignments 20 times. In a later analysis, co-occurring TCRs were grouped using DBSCAN, with TCRdist sequence similarity added in when clustering inside HLA-allele-positive subsets. Repertoires with fewer than 30,000 or more than 120,000 public chains, plus five repertoires with anomalous nucleotide sharing, were excluded from co-occurrence clustering. TCRdb retrieved this table from immuneACCESS and kept in-frame rearrangements only. Not all clones are present; in checked studies, unresolved V genes account for under half, and no reason is known for the remainder. The V and J calls and clone size are taken from that table; D and trimming were inferred from the DNA. The sample records more than 95,000 clones, about 70% of which are singletons. The top ten clones comprise 13% to 15% of the sample.

With regard to this clone: What antigen it recognizes has not been identified. Per-base qualities were not stored, and no clone one base away is much larger.

Overall results and qualifications from the work: Over 15 rarely observed V segments, including chromosome 9 orphons, were excluded from the earlier analysis of several hundred of the donors because counts were too low. A later analysis found that TCR association rates varied across HLA loci, with DRB1 alleles showing the most associated TCRs and HLA-C alleles the fewest. An earlier analysis of roughly 570 of the donors showed that most TCR beta V segments appeared in productive rearrangements either about 87% or about 30% of the time, which broadly matched IMGT annotations. A further reported finding was that TCR beta sequences accurately predicted the HLA-A and HLA-B alleles for most subjects in the first cohort. The sequencing pipeline was judged likely to have produced a cluster of highly shared sequence variants as a technical artifact. At a false discovery rate of 0.05, a later analysis linked around 17,000 TCR beta sequences to specific HLA alleles. A later genetic analysis reported fewer N-insertions in productive TCRs among donors in an Asian-associated ancestry cluster than the roughly 670-donor mean. While some public TCRs were present in many individuals, most TCR sequences turned up only very rarely across donors. In a later analysis, HLA-associated TCR beta chains showed more clonal expansion and lower generation probabilities than non-associated chains that were equally common. In a later genetic analysis, a missense DCLRE1C variant was associated with V-gene and J-gene trimming of TCR beta chains, and the association was replicated in an independent cohort. The classifier was reported to diagnose cytomegalovirus status with high specificity and sensitivity in both the original cohort and the validation cohort. CMV serostatus was the only immune exposure information available for the cohort. Because HLA typing was unavailable for some donors at each locus, only the typed subset was used in association tests. A few of the identified cytomegalovirus-associated TCR beta chains were confirmed in vitro to be specific for cytomegalovirus antigens. In this cohort, only TCR beta chains were sequenced, and detectable features were limited by the absence of alpha or paired-chain data. The presence/absence analyses assumed that sequencing depth was roughly uniform across donors, and that assumption may not be true. The 87-base-pair reads could not distinguish some IMGT-functional V segments, including TRBV6-2 and TRBV6-3, so those segments were excluded. Most CMV-associated TCR beta chains appeared to be HLA-restricted in a later analysis, and the HLA associations seemed to be driven largely by CMV exposure. According to a later analysis, parvovirus B19, influenza, CMV and Epstein-Barr virus appeared linked to several top co-occurrence clusters. Correlated functional status among segregating V segments might be attributable to linkage disequilibrium, but an unknown experimental factor could not be ruled out. Strong co-occurrence of HLA alleles, especially DR and DQ, made assigning TCR associations to individual alleles difficult. It was suggested by the authors that the approach could potentially be generalized to other disease states and immunological phenotypes. The study gave a list of 150 to 200 TCR beta chains associated with cytomegalovirus.

This clonotype was obtained from a woman aged 70-85 years in good health and CMV-seropositive. The sequencing sample was made of PBMCs. The rearrangement joined TRBV28 to TRBJ2-7; a weak D assignment points to TRBD2 (7 bases agree). At the DNA level, the sequence is TGTGCCAGCCGATGGGGGGGCACCTACGAGCAGTACTTC. It is translated as CASRWGGTYEQYF.